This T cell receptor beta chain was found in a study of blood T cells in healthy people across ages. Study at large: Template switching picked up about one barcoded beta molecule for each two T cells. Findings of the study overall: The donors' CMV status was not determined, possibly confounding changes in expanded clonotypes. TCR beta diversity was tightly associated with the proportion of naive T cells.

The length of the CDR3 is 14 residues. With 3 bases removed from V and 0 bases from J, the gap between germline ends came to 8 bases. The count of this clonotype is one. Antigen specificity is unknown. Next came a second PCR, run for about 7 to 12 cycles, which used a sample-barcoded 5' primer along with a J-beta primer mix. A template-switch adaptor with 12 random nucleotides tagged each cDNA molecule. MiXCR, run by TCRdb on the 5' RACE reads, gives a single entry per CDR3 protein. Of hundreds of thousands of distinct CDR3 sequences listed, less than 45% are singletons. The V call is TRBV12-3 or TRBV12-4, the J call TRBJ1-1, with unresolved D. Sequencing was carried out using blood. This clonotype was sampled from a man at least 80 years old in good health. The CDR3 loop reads CASSLNSVNTEAFF. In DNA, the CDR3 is TGTGCCAGCAGTTTGAACAGCGTGAACACTGAAGCTTTCTTT.